The rows below give T cell receptor beta chains drawn from one sample of a study of shared clonotypes between healthy human individuals. The method was immunoSEQ multiplex PCR; TCRdb's version includes in-frame clones alone and lacks a portion of them. Here the sample spans roughly 330,000 clones, approximately 74% being singletons. The sample taken for sequencing was memory CD4+ T cells sorted from blood. Receptors were obtained from a man under 40 in good health. Each CDR3 is given with its conserved first and last residue. A D gene is named only where the DNA matches it firmly. Size is stated for part of the rows, as once, few or many counts, or as a class when the clone is expanded.

clone size	D gene	V gene	J gene	CDR3 DNA	CDR3 protein
-	-	TRBV6-1	TRBJ1-5	TGTGCCAGCAGTGAAGGAGTGGAAGGGGCCCTTAGCAATCAGCCCCAGCATTTT	CASSEGVEGALSNQPQHF
few	-	TRBV10-3	TRBJ2-7	TGTGCCATCAGTTCAACCGACTACGAGCAGTACTTC	CAISSTDYEQYF
-	-	TRBV6-1	TRBJ2-6	TGTGCCAGCAGTGAAATGGGTTCCTCTGGGGCCAACGTCCTGACTTTC	CASSEMGSSGANVLTF
-	-	TRBV2	TRBJ2-7	TGTGCCAGCAGTGAAGGCAGCTACTCCTACGAGCAGTACTTC	CASSEGSYSYEQYF
once	-	TRBV27	TRBJ2-1	TGTGCCAGCAGCCGCGAGAATGAGCAGTTCTTC	CASSRENEQFF
-	TRBD1	TRBV19	TRBJ2-5	TGTGCCAGTAAGAATGACCCCGGGACAGGGGCAGAGACCCAGTACTTC	CASKNDPGTGAETQYF
-	-	TRBV19	TRBJ2-5	TGTGCCAGTAGTTCTCCTTGGGCCAAAGAGACCCAGTACTTC	CASSSPWAKETQYF
-	-	TRBV27	TRBJ2-1	TGTGCCACGTGCTCCTACAATGAGCAGTTCTTC	CATCSYNEQFF
-	-	TRBV9	TRBJ2-5	TGTGCCAGCAGCCCGACTAGCCAAGAGACCCAGTACTTC	CASSPTSQETQYF
-	-	TRBV28	TRBJ1-1	TGTGCCAGCACCCTAGGGACGGCAGTCAGGTCTTTCTTT	CASTLGTAVRSFF
few	-	TRBV7-9	TRBJ1-2	TGTGCCAGCAGCTTAAACGGGGCAGCGGACACCTTC	CASSLNGAADTF
-	TRBD2	TRBV6-6	TRBJ2-1	TGTGCCAGTGTCCCTACTAGCGGGAGGCCTGAGCAGTTCTTC	CASVPTSGRPEQFF
-	TRBD2	TRBV5-4	TRBJ2-7	TGTGCCAGCAGCCCTGAGACTAGCGGGACCTACGAGCAGTACTTC	CASSPETSGTYEQYF
-	TRBD1	TRBV5-6	TRBJ1-2	TGTGCCAGCAGCTTGGGGACAGGGTCGGGCACCTTC	CASSLGTGSGTF
few	-	TRBV27	TRBJ2-3	TGTGCCAGCAGTTTAAAGGGTATGCGCACAGATACGCAGTATTTT	CASSLKGMRTDTQYF
-	-	TRBV7-2	TRBJ2-3	TGTGCCAGCAGCTTAGTCCCAGTTAGCACAGATACGCAGTATTTT	CASSLVPVSTDTQYF
few	-	TRBV15	TRBJ2-7	TGTGCCACCAGCAGAGGGACATCCTACGAGCAGTACTTC	CATSRGTSYEQYF
-	-	TRBV19	TRBJ1-1	TGTGCCAGTAGTATAGGAAACCCGGTGACCACTGAAGCTTTCTTT	CASSIGNPVTTEAFF
once	-	TRBV19	TRBJ1-1	TGTGCCAGTAGTATAGGGGGAAGCGCTGAAGCTTTCTTT	CASSIGGSAEAFF
-	-	TRBV7-9	TRBJ1-1	TGTGCCAGCAGCCCCCCGGTGGGGGGAGGCACTGAAGCTTTCTTT	CASSPPVGGGTEAFF
-	TRBD2	TRBV9	TRBJ2-1	TGTGCCAGCAGCGTAACATCAAGCGGGGGCCCCTACAATGAGCAGTTCTTC	CASSVTSSGGPYNEQFF
-	TRBD2	TRBV27	TRBJ2-3	TGTGCCAGCAGCACAGTAACTAGCGGGAGGGCGGCAGATACGCAGTATTTT	CASSTVTSGRAADTQYF
few	TRBD2	TRBV6-1	TRBJ2-7	TGTGCCACCAGCGGGAGGGCGGCCTACGCGTGGTACTTC	CATSGRAAYAWYF
medium-sized	-	TRBV28	TRBJ2-2	TGTGCCAGCAGTCGGCGGAAGACGTCGGACACCGGGGAGCTGTTTTTT	CASSRRKTSDTGELFF
-	-	TRBV10-3	TRBJ1-1	TGTGCCATCAGTGACCGGTTAGAAATGAACACTGAAGCTTTCTTT	CAISDRLEMNTEAFF
once	TRBD1	TRBV27	TRBJ1-5	TGTGCCAGCAGTTCTGGGACAGGGGGCGCCGTTAGCAATCAGCCCCAGCATTTT	CASSSGTGGAVSNQPQHF
-	TRBD1	TRBV19	TRBJ2-1	TGTGCCATCAAGGGGGCTGGACAGGGGAACAATGAGCAGTTCTTC	CAIKGAGQGNNEQFF
few	-	TRBV20-1	TRBJ2-5	TGCAGTGCCCCGGAGACCCAGTACTTC	CSAPETQYF
-	-	TRBV6-1	TRBJ2-7	TGTGCCAGCAGTGATTGGTCAGGGAATTACGAGCAGTACTTC	CASSDWSGNYEQYF